Presented here are 30 T cell receptor beta chains from one specimen sequenced in a study of blood T cell repertoires in COVID-19. Sequenced by immunoSEQ multiplex PCR; TCRdb stores in-frame clones only, minus some. Of just over 650,000 clones listed, 85% to 90% are singletons. The sequencing sample was made of peripheral blood. The source is a woman aged 18-29 years with acute or convalescent COVID-19.

The genes are TRBV5-4 and TRBJ1-2; 9 nucleotides line up with TRBD1. Trimming cost V 0 bases and J 8 bases; bases outside gene matches: 5. Germline lookup yields CDR1 SGHNT and CDR2 YYREEE (reference sequence). The CDR3 loop spans 14 amino acids. As DNA, the CDR3 is TGTGCCAGCAGCTTGGTACAGGGGGCAGGAGGCTACACCTTC. It translates to CASSLVQGAGGYTF.

The chain carries TRBV5-4 and TRBJ1-4; D ambiguous. The V end was cut by 4 bases, the J end by 6 bases, with 13 bases between. Germline CDR1 reads SGHNT; CDR2 reads YYREEE (reference sequence). CDR3 size: 14 residues. CDR3 DNA sequence: TGTGCCAGCAGCCCAGGCGGGGTCGATGAAAAACTGTTTTTT. This translates into CASSPGGVDEKLFF.

This chain links TRBV6-5 with TRBJ2-1; 8 bases map to TRBD1. CDR1 is MNHEY, CDR2 SVGAGI, per germline. V dropped 2 bases and J dropped 5; count of bases not matched to a gene: 2. CDR3 length: 14 residues. The DNA for the CDR3 is TGTGCCAGCAGTTACCGACAGGGGAACAATGAGCAGTTCTTC. The encoded protein is CASSYRQGNNEQFF.

The chain carries TRBV5-1 and TRBJ1-6; D is perhaps TRBD1 (5 bases). V was trimmed by 3 bases and J by 0 bases, leaving 10 bases between them. Germline V gene sequence: CDR1 SGHRS, CDR2 YFSETQ. The CDR3 loop spans 16 amino acids. The DNA for the CDR3 is TGCGCCAGCAGCTGGGGCAGCAGCTCCTATAATTCACCCCTCCACTTT. Its translation: CASSWGSSSYNSPLHF.

In its sample, this clone was seen once. The genes are TRBV5-4 and TRBJ1-2; D not resolved. V was pared by 4 bases and J by 8 bases, with 18 bases between. The CDR3 is 14 amino acids. From germline, CDR1 is SGHNT and CDR2 YYREEE (reference sequence). The CDR3 DNA follows: TGTGCCAGCAGCCCCGGCGACTTATCGGGGGGCTACACCTTC. It is translated as CASSPGDLSGGYTF.

This chain links TRBV6-6 with TRBJ1-2, with D perhaps TRBD1 (5 bases). Germline V gene data show CDR1 as MNHNY and CDR2 as SVGAGI (reference sequence). V lost 4 bases and J 8 bases, leaving 17 bases between the germline ends. The CDR3 extends over 14 amino acids. The CDR3, as DNA: TGTGCCAGCAGTTCACCCAGGGCGGTATTGGGCTACACCTTC. It yields the protein CASSSPRAVLGYTF.

The genes are TRBV7-2 and TRBJ1-2; D unresolved. V gave up 4 bases and J gave up 6 bases, with 9 bases separating them. Looked up from germline, CDR1 is SGHTA and CDR2 is FQGNSA. CDR3 size: 12 residues. CDR3 region: CASSSFGDGYTF. The CDR3 DNA is TGTGCCAGCAGCTCATTCGGGGATGGCTACACCTTC.

This chain links TRBV11-2 with TRBJ2-1; TRBD1 is a possible D gene (6 bases). Between the trimmed V and J ends, which lost 1 base and 15 bases, there was a span of 13 bases. Germline V gene sequence: CDR1 SGHAT, CDR2 FQNNGV. CDR3 length: 12 residues. CDR3 nucleotide sequence: TGTGCCAGCAGCTTAGGTGGACAGTTTCCGTTCTTC. Amino acid sequence: CASSLGGQFPFF. Full variable domain (remainder filled in from reference TRBV11-2 and TRBJ2-1): EAGVAQSPRYKIIEKRQSVAFWCNPISGHATLYWYQQILGQGPKLLIQFQNNGVVDDSQLPKDRFSAERLKGVDSTLKIQPAKLEDSAVYLCASSLGGQFPFFGPGTRLTVL.

This chain connects TRBV19 to TRBJ1-5, with D perhaps matching TRBD1 (6 bases). Trimming removed 5 bases from V and 8 bases from J, with 10 bases in between. The CDR3 covers 12 residues. Germline CDR1 and CDR2: LNHDA and SQIVND (reference sequence). The chain's CDR3 is CASSARGKPQHF. The CDR3 DNA follows: TGTGCCAGTAGTGCTAGGGGGAAGCCCCAGCATTTT. The full variable domain, its missing parts supplied by reference TRBV19 and TRBJ1-5, is DGGITQSPKYLFRKEGQNVTLSCEQNLNHDAMYWYRQDPGQGLRLIYYSQIVNDFQKGDIAEGYSVSREKKESFPLTVTSAQKNPTAFYLCASSARGKPQHFGDGTRLSIL.

J is TRBJ1-2 and V is TRBV6-2 or TRBV6-3, with D perhaps TRBD1 (5 bases). Germline CDR1 MNHEY, CDR2 SVGEGT. Trimming pared 2 bases from V and 2 bases from J, leaving 9 bases between. This CDR3 spans 14 amino acids. The CDR3 DNA is TGTGCCAGCAGTTACCGGGGGGGGAACTATGGCTACACCTTC. Translated: CASSYRGGNYGYTF.

This clone was recorded once. The same CDR3 arises from other DNA sequences in this sample as well. The chain recombines TRBV9 with TRBJ2-1, with 11 bases lining up with TRBD2. Looked up from germline, CDR1 is SGDLS and CDR2 is YYNGEE. Unmatched junction bases numbered 3, after V lost 3 bases and J lost 4 bases. The CDR3 runs to 15 residues. DNA of the CDR3: TGTGCCAGCAGCGCTAGCGGGGGGTCTTACAATGAGCAGTTCTTC. Translation: CASSASGGSYNEQFF.

The chain uses TRBV7-8 and TRBJ2-7; 7 positions agree with TRBD1. This CDR3 has 15 residues. Germline loops: CDR1 SGHVS, CDR2 FQNEAQ. The ends lost 4 bases at V and 5 bases at J; junction bases unmatched: 11. The CDR3 sequence: CASSSSQGFGDEQYF. In DNA form, the CDR3 reads TGTGCCAGCAGCTCCTCACAGGGGTTCGGTGACGAGCAGTACTTC.

V gene TRBV18 combines with J gene TRBJ1-2; 10 positions agree with TRBD1. Germline V gives CDR1 KGHSH, CDR2 LQKENI. The ends lost 3 bases at V and 6 bases at J; junction bases unmatched: 7. This CDR3 is 15 amino acids long. The CDR3 bases are TGTGCCAGCTCACCGCCCGGGGGACAGGGGAATGGCTACACCTTC. Protein: CASSPPGGQGNGYTF. Filled out from reference TRBV18 and TRBJ1-2, the complete variable domain reads NAGVMQNPRHLVRRRGQEARLRCSPMKGHSHVYWYRQLPEEGLKFMVYLQKENIIDESGMPKERFSAEFPKEGPSILRIQQVVRGDSAAYFCASSPPGGQGNGYTFGSGTRLTVV.

The chain links TRBV7-3 to TRBJ1-1; 7 bases agree with TRBD1. The CDR3 loop spans 16 amino acids. Germline trimming cut 2 bases from V and 6 bases from J; bases unmatched to any gene: 12. Looked up from germline, CDR1 is SGHTA and CDR2 is FQGTGA. The chain's CDR3 is CASSLSGEYDRAEAFF. Written as DNA, the CDR3 is TGTGCCAGCAGCTTATCGGGGGAATACGACAGGGCTGAAGCTTTCTTT.

About this clone: The sample contains more than one DNA sequence encoding this CDR3. The genes are TRBV19 and TRBJ1-1, with a weak D call TRBD1 (5 bases). This CDR3 region has 14 residues. CDR1 and CDR2 from the germline V gene are LNHDA and SQIVND (reference sequence). The germline V and J ends were trimmed by 3 bases and 1 base, with 9 bases remaining between them. The CDR3 sequence is CASSIGGRNTEAFF. CDR3 nucleotides: TGTGCCAGTAGTATTGGGGGGAGGAACACTGAAGCTTTCTTT.

J is TRBJ2-7 and V is TRBV27; no clear D gene. The CDR3 sequence is 14 residues long. Looked up from germline, CDR1 is MNHEY and CDR2 is SMNVEV (reference sequence). The ends were cut back, 3 bases at V and 4 bases at J, with 13 bases in the middle. The chain's CDR3 is CASSLFLDGYEQYF. The CDR3, as DNA: TGTGCCAGCAGTTTGTTTCTAGACGGATACGAGCAGTACTTC.

The CDR3 DNA sequence: TGTGCCAGCAGCCAAGATCCAGGGCCGCAGTACTTC. Translating it yields CASSQDPGPQYF. The chain combines TRBV3-1 (or the pseudogene TRBV3-2) with TRBJ2-7, with D perhaps matching TRBD1 (5 bases). This CDR3 is 12 amino acids long. V lost 0 bases, J lost 9 bases, and 9 bases lay in between. Germline V gene data show CDR1 as LGHDT and CDR2 as YNNKEL (reference sequence).

CDR3 sequence: CASSIGLAGTYGDSGTDTQYF. Written as DNA, the CDR3 is TGTGCCAGCAGCATCGGACTAGCGGGGACCTATGGCGATTCTGGCACAGATACGCAGTATTTT. This chain connects TRBV9 to TRBJ2-3; 12 positions match TRBD2. Germline V gives CDR1 SGDLS, CDR2 YYNGEE. J lost 1 base, V lost 4 bases, and 19 bases had no gene match. The length of the CDR3 is 21 residues.

V and J are TRBV10-3 and TRBJ1-5, with D possibly matching TRBD1 (5 bases). V was trimmed by 4 bases and J by 4 bases, leaving 11 bases between them. The germline gives CDR1 ENHRY, CDR2 SYGVKD. The CDR3 sequence is 14 residues long. The CDR3 sequence is CAISGGAENQPQHF. The CDR3 nucleotides read TGTGCCATCAGTGGCGGGGCAGAAAATCAGCCCCAGCATTTT.

CDR3 bases: TGTGCCAGCAATAACCTTCAGGGGAACTATGGCTACACCTTC. Residues: CASNNLQGNYGYTF. The rearrangement uses TRBV11-2 and TRBJ1-2, with TRBD1 as a possible D gene (6 bases). V lost 7 bases to trimming and J lost 2 bases, with 14 bases between them. This CDR3 region has 14 residues. CDR1 SGHAT and CDR2 FQNNGV come from the germline V gene.

V is TRBV3-1 (or the pseudogene TRBV3-2) and J is TRBJ2-7; D gene ambiguous. Germline values: CDR1 LGHDT, CDR2 YNNKEL (reference sequence). This CDR3 is 13 amino acids long. The V end was cut by 2 bases, the J end by 5 bases, with 10 bases between. CDR3 coding DNA: TGTGCCAGCAGCCAACGCGGTGTGGACGAGCAGTACTTC. Protein product: CASSQRGVDEQYF.

This chain links TRBV9 with TRBJ1-4; D unclear. The CDR3 covers 14 residues. CDR1 SGDLS and CDR2 YYNGEE come from the germline V gene. V dropped 4 bases and J dropped 8 bases, with 15 bases sitting between them. DNA of the CDR3: TGTGCCAGCAGCCCCCGAGAGGCCGACGAAAAACTGTTTTTT. Translating it yields CASSPREADEKLFF.

This clone was seen just once. This chain uses TRBV30 with TRBJ2-7; 7 positions agree with TRBD2. The V segment lost 0 bases and the J segment 6 bases; nucleotides outside the gene matches: 11. Germline lookup yields CDR1 GTSNPN and CDR2 SVGIG (reference sequence). This CDR3 region has 15 residues. The CDR3 spells CAWSVQGTPGGEQYF. The DNA of the CDR3 is TGTGCCTGGAGTGTACAAGGAACCCCGGGAGGCGAGCAGTACTTC.

The rearrangement uses TRBV6-5 and TRBJ2-1, with D perhaps matching TRBD2 (6 bases). Trimming removed 2 bases from V and 9 bases from J, with 17 bases in between. CDR1 MNHEY and CDR2 SVGAGI come from the germline V gene. CDR3 length: 15 residues. CDR3 region: CASSYALLGGTEQFF. CDR3 sequence (DNA): TGTGCCAGCAGTTACGCCCTCTTAGGAGGGACTGAGCAGTTCTTC.

Note on this clone: Other DNA sequences of this sample code for an identical CDR3. This chain joins TRBV19 and TRBJ1-2; TRBD1 might be the D (5 bases). The V gene lost 0 bases and the J gene lost 2 bases, with 7 bases spanning the gap. Germline CDR1 reads LNHDA; CDR2 reads SQIVND (reference sequence). The CDR3 is 14 residues long. The DNA of the CDR3 is TGTGCCAGTAGTATAGACAGGGCCAACTATGGCTACACCTTC. Translation: CASSIDRANYGYTF.

The chain recombines TRBV3-1 (or the pseudogene TRBV3-2) with TRBJ1-6; TRBD1 agrees at 8 bases. The germline CDR1 and CDR2 sequences are LGHDT and YNNKEL (reference sequence). This CDR3 has 24 amino acids. Losses at the gene ends were 2 bases for V and 0 bases for J; bases not matched to a gene: 24. The CDR3 reads CASSQLSYGTGGTTISSYNSPLHF. In DNA form, the CDR3 reads TGTGCCAGCAGCCAACTAAGTTATGGGACAGGAGGAACTACGATTAGCTCCTATAATTCACCCCTCCACTTT.

CDR3 region: CASSGYQNSNQPQHF. Here the CDR3 DNA reads TGTGCCAGCAGTGGATATCAGAATAGCAATCAGCCCCAGCATTTT. This rearrangement joins TRBV2 to TRBJ1-5; D is unclear. The CDR3 sequence is 15 residues long. The ends were cut back, 4 bases at V and 0 bases at J, with 10 bases in the middle. The germline CDR1 and CDR2 sequences are SNHLY and FYNNEI.

As for this clone: The same CDR3 can be traced to other DNA sequences in this sample. The V and J genes are TRBV30 and TRBJ1-1; 8 positions match TRBD1. CDR1 is GTSNPN, CDR2 SVGIG, per germline (reference sequence). This CDR3 is 13 amino acids long. The V segment lost 2 bases and the J segment 4 bases; nucleotides outside the gene matches: 3. The CDR3 coding sequence is TGTGCCTGGAGTCAGGGGGCAGGCACTGAAGCTTTCTTT. Amino acid sequence: CAWSQGAGTEAFF.

CDR3 bases: TGCGCCAGCAGTGGACAGTCTGAAGCTTTCTTT. Protein product: CASSGQSEAFF. The rearrangement links TRBV10-2 to TRBJ1-1; a possible D gene is TRBD1 (5 bases). CDR3 length: 11 amino acids. Trimming cost V 4 bases and J 6 bases, with 6 bases left between them. Looked up from germline, CDR1 is WSHSY and CDR2 is SAAADI.

The V gene is TRBV30, the J gene TRBJ1-3; a weak D match, TRBD1 (6 bases). The germline CDR1 and CDR2 sequences are GTSNPN and SVGIG (reference sequence). This CDR3 comprises 14 residues. V lost 7 bases to trimming and J lost 2 bases, with 15 bases between them. The CDR3, as DNA: TGTGCCTCCAGTCCGGGGGGCCCTGGAAACACCATATATTTT. Translated: CASSPGGPGNTIYF. Together with reference TRBV30 and TRBJ1-3, the CDR3 gives the full variable domain: SQTIHQWPATLVQPVGSPLSLECTVEGTSNPNLYWYRQAAGRGLQLLFYSVGIGQISSEVPQNLSASRPQDRQFILSSKKLLLSDSGFYLCASSPGGPGNTIYFGEGSWLTVV.